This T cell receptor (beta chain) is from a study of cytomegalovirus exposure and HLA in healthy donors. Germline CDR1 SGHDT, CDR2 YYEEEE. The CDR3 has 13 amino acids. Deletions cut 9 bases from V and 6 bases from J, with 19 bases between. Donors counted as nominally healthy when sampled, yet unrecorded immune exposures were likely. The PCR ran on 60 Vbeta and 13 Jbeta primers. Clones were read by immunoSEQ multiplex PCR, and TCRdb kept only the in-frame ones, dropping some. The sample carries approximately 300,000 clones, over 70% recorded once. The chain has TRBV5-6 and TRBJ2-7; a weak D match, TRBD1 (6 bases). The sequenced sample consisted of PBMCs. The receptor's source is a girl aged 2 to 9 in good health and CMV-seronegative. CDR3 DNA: TGTGCCACTGCCGCGACTTTAGGGGGCGAGCAGTACTTC. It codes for CATAATLGGEQYF.